These 19 T cell receptor beta chains were all obtained from the same sample, sequenced in a study of T-cell memory formation after mild COVID-19 (dated by TCRdb to 2020 to 2023). Receptors were amplified or captured by 5' RACE. The data were produced on an Illumina NovaSeq 6000. The public sequencing data were trimmed at Q25 with fastp and processed into clonotypes with MiXCR by TCRdb, which kept only in-frame beta chains. Identical CDR3 protein sequences are pooled into one entry, listed with their most common genes and DNA. The sample data list about 130,000 distinct CDR3 sequences, and 16% of these were observed just once. The ten largest clonotypes hold 14% of the sample. Sequencing was done on a sample of PBMCs or a T cell subset sorted from them (not recorded which). The origin of the receptors is an adult woman who had mild COVID-19 (a few samples of this study predate the infection). The sample titles of this study are shuffled in the database, so cell type and time point are left out; the donor was told from shared clones.

This clonotype showed up just a few times. V gene TRBV10-3 combines with J gene TRBJ2-7; 8 nucleotides align to TRBD2. This CDR3 contains 15 residues. Per the germline V gene, CDR1 is ENHRY and CDR2 is SYGVKD. V lost 3 bases and J lost 1; bases outside the gene matches: 5. In nucleotides, the CDR3 is TGTGCCATCAGTGAAGCGGCGGGGGGATCCTACGAGCAGTACTTC. Its protein is CAISEAAGGSYEQYF.

This clonotype was observed many times. The V and J genes are TRBV5-5 and TRBJ2-1; D could derive from TRBD1 or TRBD2 (5 bases each). V was shortened by 2 bases and J by 4 bases, with 10 bases between the two germline ends. Germline-derived CDR1 and CDR2 are SGHKS and YYEKEE (reference sequence). The CDR3 spans 14 residues. The CDR3 DNA is TGTGCCAGCAGCTTCGGGACGGTATACAATGAGCAGTTCTTC. Translation: CASSFGTVYNEQFF.

The chain has TRBV28 and TRBJ1-1; D unresolved. The length of the CDR3 is 14 residues. Between the trimmed V and J ends, which lost 5 bases and 1 base, there was a span of 11 bases. Germline values: CDR1 MDHEN, CDR2 SYDVKM. The CDR3 reads CASSPLAGNTEAFF. The CDR3 DNA is TGTGCCAGCAGTCCCCTCGCCGGGAACACTGAAGCTTTCTTT.

This rearrangement joins TRBV4-1 to TRBJ1-5; perhaps TRBD1 as D (5 bases). The germline V gene encodes CDR1 MGHRA and CDR2 YSYEKL. With 0 bases removed from V and 11 bases from J, the gap between germline ends came to 14 bases. CDR3 size: 14 residues. Written as DNA, the CDR3 is TGCGCCAGCAGCCAAGATGGGTGGGGGGAGACCCAGCATTTT. This codes for CASSQDGWGETQHF.

The chain links TRBV5-1 to TRBJ2-2; D is unresolved. V was clipped by 4 bases and J by 5 bases, with 15 bases between them. This CDR3 is 15 amino acids long. Germline V gene lookup returns CDR1 SGHRS and CDR2 YFSETQ. In DNA form, the CDR3 reads TGCGCCAGCAGCGGTAAAGGGCGGTCGACCGGGGAGCTGTTTTTT. It codes for CASSGKGRSTGELFF.

This chain uses TRBV7-6 with TRBJ2-2; 10 bases fit TRBD1. The CDR3 is 15 amino acids. Per the germline V gene, CDR1 is SGHVS and CDR2 is FNYEAQ. The J segment lost 8 bases and the V segment lost 11 bases, leaving 14 bases of the junction unmatched. The CDR3 spells CASRRTGGSSGELFF. In nucleotides, the CDR3 is TGTGCCTCTCGGCGGACAGGGGGATCATCTGGGGAGCTGTTTTTT.

The rearrangement joins TRBV6-1 to TRBJ2-3, with 16 bases matching TRBD2. The CDR3 length is 18 residues. Per germline, CDR1 MNHNS and CDR2 SASEGT. Trimming took 6 bases from V and 8 from J; bases not matched to a gene: 14. CDR3 amino acids: CASSAFGTSGGAEGTQYF. DNA of the CDR3: TGTGCCAGCAGCGCCTTTGGGACTAGCGGGGGGGCCGAGGGTACGCAGTATTTT.

The chain joins TRBV15 to TRBJ2-7; D not certain. Per the germline V gene, CDR1 is LNHNV and CDR2 is YYDKDF (reference sequence). This CDR3 spans 12 amino acids. V dropped 1 base and J dropped 6 bases, with 7 bases sitting between them. DNA for the CDR3: TGTGCCACCAGCAGAGGGGTAAGCGAGCAGTACTTC. Translating gives CATSRGVSEQYF.

This clonotype was counted a few times. This chain links TRBV7-9 with TRBJ2-5; 11 bases agree with TRBD1. The germline V gene encodes CDR1 SEHNR and CDR2 FQNEAQ (reference sequence). The CDR3 covers 17 residues. V trimming: 1 base; J trimming: 4 bases; junction bases outside the gene matches: 8. CDR3 coding DNA: TGTGCCAGCAGCTTAGGCCCCCGGACAGGGGGCCGAGAGACCCAGTACTTC. It codes for CASSLGPRTGGRETQYF. Full variable domain (remainder filled in from reference TRBV7-9 and TRBJ2-5): DTGVSQNPRHKITKRGQNVTFRCDPISEHNRLYWYRQTLGQGPEFLTYFQNEAQLEKSRLLSDRFSAERPKGSFSTLEIQRTEQGDSAMYLCASSLGPRTGGRETQYFGPGTRLLVL.

The CDR3 region is CASSSAVLGGNTEAFF. As DNA, the CDR3 is TGTGCCAGCAGTTCAGCCGTCCTTGGGGGGAACACTGAAGCTTTCTTT. The rearrangement uses TRBV12-3 or TRBV12-4 and TRBJ1-1; D might be TRBD1 (5 bases). Trimming pared 4 bases from V and 1 base from J, leaving 16 bases between. This CDR3 comprises 16 residues.

The chain combines TRBV9 with TRBJ2-2; D is ambiguous. The CDR3 has 15 amino acids. CDR1 is SGDLS, CDR2 YYNGEE, per germline. Trimming took off 4 bases at V and 3 bases at J, with 13 bases between the two ends. The CDR3 nucleotides are TGTGCCAGCAGCCCCGGTGGCACCTACACCGGGGAGCTGTTTTTT. This translates into CASSPGGTYTGELFF.

This sequence joins TRBV7-8 and TRBJ1-1; no reliable D call. V was shortened by 0 bases and J by 4 bases, with 3 bases between the two germline ends. The CDR3 totals 12 residues. Germline-derived CDR1 and CDR2 are SGHVS and FQNEAQ. CDR3 sequence reads: CASSLAVTEAFF. CDR3 in DNA: TGTGCCAGCAGCTTAGCAGTCACTGAAGCTTTCTTT. The variable domain in full, with the rest retrieved from reference TRBV7-8 and TRBJ1-1, is GAGVSQSPRYKVAKRGQDVALRCDPISGHVSLFWYQQALGQGPEFLTYFQNEAQLDKSGLPSDRFFAERPEGSVSTLKIQRTQQEDSAVYLCASSLAVTEAFFGQGTRLTVV.

This sequence joins TRBV2 and TRBJ2-3; D unclear. Trimming removed 3 bases at V and 1 base at J, with 5 bases between. CDR3 size: 13 residues. Germline V gives CDR1 SNHLY, CDR2 FYNNEI. The DNA for the CDR3 is TGTGCCAGCAGTGACCAGGGCACAGATACGCAGTATTTT. Its translation is CASSDQGTDTQYF.

This clonotype was observed a handful of times. The V gene is TRBV5-1, the J gene TRBJ1-6; D call uncertain. Germline CDR1 is SGHRS and CDR2 is YFSETQ. CDR3 length equals 16 residues. Trimming cost V 0 bases and J 0 bases, with 7 bases left between them. The DNA for the CDR3 is TGCGCCAGCAGCTTGGAAGGTGGCTCCTATAATTCACCCCTCCACTTT. This gives the protein CASSLEGGSYNSPLHF.

This clonotype turned up a few times. This chain joins TRBV5-5 and TRBJ2-1; maybe TRBD2 (5 bases). Between the trimmed V and J ends, which lost 0 bases and 8 bases, there was a span of 6 bases. This CDR3 region has 12 residues. Germline CDR1 is SGHKS and CDR2 is YYEKEE (reference sequence). For the CDR3, the DNA is TGTGCCAGCAGCTTGGAACTAGATGAGCAGTTCTTC. This gives the protein CASSLELDEQFF.

V and J are TRBV7-9 and TRBJ2-3; the D gene is possibly TRBD2 (6 bases). The CDR3 has 19 amino acids. Germline CDR1 is SEHNR and CDR2 is FQNEAQ (reference sequence). The V gene lost 1 base and the J gene lost 0 bases, with 20 bases spanning the gap. The DNA for the CDR3 is TGTGCCAGCAGCTTAGATGGTAGCGGATACTATTCTAGCACAGATACGCAGTATTTT. It is translated as CASSLDGSGYYSSTDTQYF. The variable domain in full, completed from reference TRBV7-9 and TRBJ2-3, reads DTGVSQNPRHKITKRGQNVTFRCDPISEHNRLYWYRQTLGQGPEFLTYFQNEAQLEKSRLLSDRFSAERPKGSFSTLEIQRTEQGDSAMYLCASSLDGSGYYSSTDTQYFGPGTRLTVL.

The rearrangement joins TRBV5-1 to TRBJ2-2, with TRBD2 matching over 14 bases. Germline trimming cut 0 bases from V and 3 bases from J; bases unmatched to any gene: 4. Germline lookup yields CDR1 SGHRS and CDR2 YFSETQ. CDR3 length equals 18 residues. CDR3: CASSLAGLAGDHTGELFF. As DNA, the CDR3 is TGCGCCAGCAGCTTGGCGGGACTAGCGGGAGATCACACCGGGGAGCTGTTTTTT. The complete variable domain, with remaining parts taken from reference TRBV5-1 and TRBJ2-2, reads KAGVTQTPRYLIKTRGQQVTLSCSPISGHRSVSWYQQTPGQGLQFLFEYFSETQRNKGNFPGRFSGRQFSNSRSEMNVSTLELGDSALYLCASSLAGLAGDHTGELFFGEGSRLTVL.

The CDR3 DNA is TGTGCCATCAGCCGGGGACACGAAAACTATGGCTACACCTTC. It codes for CAISRGHENYGYTF. The chain carries TRBV10-3 and TRBJ1-2; perhaps TRBD1 as D (6 bases). The CDR3 is made up of 14 amino acids. V lost 6 bases to trimming and J lost 2 bases, with 13 bases between them. Looked up from germline, CDR1 is ENHRY and CDR2 is SYGVKD.

The CDR3 DNA sequence: TGTGCCAGCAGTTTAGGTCGGAGGGCGACAGATACGCAGTATTTT. This gives the protein CASSLGRRATDTQYF. The chain couples TRBV12-3 or TRBV12-4 to TRBJ2-3; perhaps TRBD2 as D (6 bases). V lost 1 base, J lost 3 bases, and 11 bases lay in between. The CDR3 has 15 amino acids.